This T cell receptor (beta chain) derives from a study of T cells after yellow fever vaccination. This clonotype is a singleton in its sample. The target antigen is unknown. In TCRdb, the 5' RACE reads were re-called with MiXCR into one record per CDR3 protein. The table lists some 400,000 distinct CDR3 sequences, around 20% of them singletons, with roughly a sixth in the top ten. General study findings and limits: Peaking faster, on day 5 versus 15, the secondary response was nonetheless weaker.

The CDR3 is made up of 14 amino acids. Germline V gives CDR1 SGHRS, CDR2 YFSETQ. V lost 6 bases and J 4 bases, leaving 17 bases between the germline ends. Sequenced material: PBMCs, taken before the yellow fever booster vaccination. The receptor was derived from a man between 18 and 29 years old who received the YFV17D yellow fever vaccine. V gene TRBV5-1 combines with J gene TRBJ2-7, with D possibly called TRBD1 or TRBD2 (7 bases each). The CDR3 loop is CASKTQGGIYEQYF. The CDR3 DNA reads TGCGCCAGCAAGACTCAGGGGGGGATTTACGAGCAGTACTTC.